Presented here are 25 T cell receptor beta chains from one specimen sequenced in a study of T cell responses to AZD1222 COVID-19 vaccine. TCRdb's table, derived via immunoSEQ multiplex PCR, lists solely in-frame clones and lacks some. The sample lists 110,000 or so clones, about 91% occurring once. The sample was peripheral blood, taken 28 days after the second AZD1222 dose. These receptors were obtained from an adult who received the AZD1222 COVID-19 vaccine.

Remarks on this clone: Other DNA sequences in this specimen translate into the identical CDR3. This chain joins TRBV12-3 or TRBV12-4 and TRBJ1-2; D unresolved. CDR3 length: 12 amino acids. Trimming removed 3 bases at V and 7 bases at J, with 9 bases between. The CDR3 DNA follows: TGTGCCAGCAGTTTCGGAGGGTTTGGCTACACCTTC. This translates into CASSFGGFGYTF.

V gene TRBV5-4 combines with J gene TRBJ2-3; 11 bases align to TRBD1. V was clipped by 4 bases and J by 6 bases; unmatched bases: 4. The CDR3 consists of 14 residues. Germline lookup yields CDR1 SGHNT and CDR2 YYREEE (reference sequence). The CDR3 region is CASSLGQGADTQYF. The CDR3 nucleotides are TGTGCCAGCAGCCTCGGACAGGGGGCCGATACGCAGTATTTT.

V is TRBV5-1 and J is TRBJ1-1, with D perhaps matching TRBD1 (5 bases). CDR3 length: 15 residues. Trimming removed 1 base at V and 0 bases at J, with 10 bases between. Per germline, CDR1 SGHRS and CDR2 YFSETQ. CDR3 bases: TGCGCCAGCAGCTTGTCAGGGATCATGAACACTGAAGCTTTCTTT. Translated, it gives CASSLSGIMNTEAFF.

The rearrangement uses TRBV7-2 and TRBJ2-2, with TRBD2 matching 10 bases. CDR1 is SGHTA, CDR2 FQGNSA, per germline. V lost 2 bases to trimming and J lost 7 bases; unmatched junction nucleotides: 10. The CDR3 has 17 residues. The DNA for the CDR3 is TGTGCCAGCAGCTTAAGACCGGGACTAGCGAAAGACGGGGAGCTGTTTTTT. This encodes CASSLRPGLAKDGELFF.

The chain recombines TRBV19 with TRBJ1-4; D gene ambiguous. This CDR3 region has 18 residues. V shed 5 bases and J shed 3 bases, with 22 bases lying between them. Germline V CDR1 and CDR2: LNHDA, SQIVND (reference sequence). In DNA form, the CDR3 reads TGTGCCAGTAGTTCGGGGAGGGTCCAACTAGGCTCTAATGAAAAACTGTTTTTT. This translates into CASSSGRVQLGSNEKLFF.

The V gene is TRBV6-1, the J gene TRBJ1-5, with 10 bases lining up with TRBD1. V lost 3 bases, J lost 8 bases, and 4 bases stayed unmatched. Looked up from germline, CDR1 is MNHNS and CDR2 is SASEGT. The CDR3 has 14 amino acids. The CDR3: CASSEGQGLEPQHF. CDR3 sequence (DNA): TGTGCCAGCAGTGAGGGACAGGGGTTGGAGCCCCAGCATTTT.

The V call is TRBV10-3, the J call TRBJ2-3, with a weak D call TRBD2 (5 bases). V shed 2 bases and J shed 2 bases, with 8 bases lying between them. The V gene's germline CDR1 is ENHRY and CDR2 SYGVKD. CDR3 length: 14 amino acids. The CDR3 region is CAISEPAVTDTQYF. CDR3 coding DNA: TGTGCCATCAGTGAGCCAGCGGTCACAGATACGCAGTATTTT.

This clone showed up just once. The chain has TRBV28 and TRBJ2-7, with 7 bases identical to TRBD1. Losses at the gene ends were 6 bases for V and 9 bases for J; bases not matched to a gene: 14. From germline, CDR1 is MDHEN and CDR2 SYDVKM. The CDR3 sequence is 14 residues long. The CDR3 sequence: CASSQGTVRRGQYF. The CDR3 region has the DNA TGTGCCAGCAGCCAAGGGACAGTCCGGCGTGGGCAGTACTTC.

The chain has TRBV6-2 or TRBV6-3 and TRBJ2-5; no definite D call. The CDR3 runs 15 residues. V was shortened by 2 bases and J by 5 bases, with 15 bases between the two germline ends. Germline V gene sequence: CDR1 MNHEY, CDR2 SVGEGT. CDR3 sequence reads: CASSYRWGRSETQYF. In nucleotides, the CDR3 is TGTGCCAGCAGTTACAGGTGGGGTAGATCGGAGACCCAGTACTTC.

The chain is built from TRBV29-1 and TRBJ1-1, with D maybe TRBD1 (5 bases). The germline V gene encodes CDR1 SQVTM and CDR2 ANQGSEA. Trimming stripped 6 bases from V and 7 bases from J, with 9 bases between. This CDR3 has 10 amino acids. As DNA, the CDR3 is TGCAGCGTGCGAGACAGTGAAGCTTTCTTT. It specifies CSVRDSEAFF.

The CDR3 DNA reads as TGTGCCAGCTCACCCTCACTACTAGCGGGCCACTACGAGCAGTACTTC. Translated, it gives CASSPSLLAGHYEQYF. The J gene is TRBJ2-7, the V gene TRBV18; 9 nucleotides agree with TRBD2. Germline trimming cut 3 bases from V and 3 bases from J; bases unmatched to any gene: 9. The germline V gene has CDR1 KGHSH and CDR2 LQKENI. This CDR3 spans 16 amino acids.

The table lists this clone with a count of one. The CDR3 is CASRPPGQYNSPLHF. The DNA of the CDR3 is TGTGCCAGCAGACCTCCGGGACAATATAATTCACCCCTCCACTTT. The gene calls are TRBV6-5 and TRBJ1-6; TRBD1 might be the D (6 bases). This CDR3 contains 15 residues. Per germline, CDR1 MNHEY and CDR2 SVGAGI. Trimming left V 6 bases short and J 4 bases short, with 13 bases between.

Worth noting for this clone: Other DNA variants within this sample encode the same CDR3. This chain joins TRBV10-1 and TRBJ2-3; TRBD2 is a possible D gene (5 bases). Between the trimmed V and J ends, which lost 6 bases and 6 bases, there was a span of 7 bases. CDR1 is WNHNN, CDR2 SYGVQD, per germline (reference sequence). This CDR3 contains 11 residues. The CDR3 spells CASRSGDTQYF. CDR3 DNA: TGCGCCAGCAGATCGGGGGATACGCAGTATTTT.

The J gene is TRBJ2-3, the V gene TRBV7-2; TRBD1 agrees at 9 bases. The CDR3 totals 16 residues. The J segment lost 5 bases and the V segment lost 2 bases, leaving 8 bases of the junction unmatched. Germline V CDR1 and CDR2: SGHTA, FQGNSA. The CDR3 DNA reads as TGTGCCAGCAGCTTAATGGGGACAGGGCTTCGAGATACGCAGTATTTT. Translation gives CASSLMGTGLRDTQYF.

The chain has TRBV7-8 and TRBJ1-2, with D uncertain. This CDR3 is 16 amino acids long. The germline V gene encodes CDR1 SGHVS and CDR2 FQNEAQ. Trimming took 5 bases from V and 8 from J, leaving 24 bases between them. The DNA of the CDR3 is TGTGCCAGCAGCCCAGACCGGGCAAGGGCTATCTCCGGCTACACCTTC. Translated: CASSPDRARAISGYTF.

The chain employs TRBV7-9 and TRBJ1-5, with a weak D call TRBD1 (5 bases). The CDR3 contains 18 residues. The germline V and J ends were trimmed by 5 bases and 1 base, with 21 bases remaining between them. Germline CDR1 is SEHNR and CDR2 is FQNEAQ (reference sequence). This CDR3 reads CASSQGPKGPLSNQPQHF. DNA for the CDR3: TGTGCCAGCAGCCAGGGACCGAAGGGACCCTTGAGCAATCAGCCCCAGCATTTT.

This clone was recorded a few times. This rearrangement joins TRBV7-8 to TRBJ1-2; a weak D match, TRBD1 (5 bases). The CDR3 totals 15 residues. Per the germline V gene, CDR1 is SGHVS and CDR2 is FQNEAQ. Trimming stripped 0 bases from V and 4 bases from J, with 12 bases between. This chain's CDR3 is CASSLADRIFYGYTF. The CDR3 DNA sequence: TGTGCCAGCAGCTTAGCCGACAGAATTTTCTATGGCTACACCTTC. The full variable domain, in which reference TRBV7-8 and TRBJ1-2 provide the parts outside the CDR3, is GAGVSQSPRYKVAKRGQDVALRCDPISGHVSLFWYQQALGQGPEFLTYFQNEAQLDKSGLPSDRFFAERPEGSVSTLKIQRTQQEDSAVYLCASSLADRIFYGYTFGSGTRLTVV.

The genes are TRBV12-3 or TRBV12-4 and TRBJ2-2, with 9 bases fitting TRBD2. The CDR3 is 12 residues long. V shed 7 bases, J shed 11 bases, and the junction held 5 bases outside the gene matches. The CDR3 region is CASTAGGPELFF. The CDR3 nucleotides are TGTGCCAGCACGGCGGGGGGGCCTGAGCTGTTTTTT.

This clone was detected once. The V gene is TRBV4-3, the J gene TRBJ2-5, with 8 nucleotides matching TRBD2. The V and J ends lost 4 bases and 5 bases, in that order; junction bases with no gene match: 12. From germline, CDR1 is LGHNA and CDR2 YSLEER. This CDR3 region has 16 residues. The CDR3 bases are TGCGCCAGCAGCCTAGTCCAGCGGGGGATTACGGAGACCCAGTACTTC. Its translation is CASSLVQRGITETQYF.

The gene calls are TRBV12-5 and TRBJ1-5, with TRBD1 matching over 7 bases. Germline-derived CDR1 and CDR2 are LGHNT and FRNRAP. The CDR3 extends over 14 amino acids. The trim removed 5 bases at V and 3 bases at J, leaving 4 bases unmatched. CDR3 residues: CASGGGQINQPQHF. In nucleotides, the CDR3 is TGTGCTAGTGGTGGGGGACAGATCAATCAGCCCCAGCATTTT.

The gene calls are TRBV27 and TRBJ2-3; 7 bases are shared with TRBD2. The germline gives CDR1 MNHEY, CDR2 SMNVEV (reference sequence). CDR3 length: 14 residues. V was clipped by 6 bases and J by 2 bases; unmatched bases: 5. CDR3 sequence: CASRRAGYTDTQYF. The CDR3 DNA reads TGTGCCAGCAGACGAGCGGGGTACACAGATACGCAGTATTTT.

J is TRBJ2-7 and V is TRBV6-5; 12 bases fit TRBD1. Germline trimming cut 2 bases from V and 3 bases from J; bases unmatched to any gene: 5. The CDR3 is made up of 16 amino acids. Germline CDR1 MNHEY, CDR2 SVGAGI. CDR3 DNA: TGTGCCAGCAGTTACGAGGGACAGGGGGCCTACTACGAGCAGTACTTC. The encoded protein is CASSYEGQGAYYEQYF.

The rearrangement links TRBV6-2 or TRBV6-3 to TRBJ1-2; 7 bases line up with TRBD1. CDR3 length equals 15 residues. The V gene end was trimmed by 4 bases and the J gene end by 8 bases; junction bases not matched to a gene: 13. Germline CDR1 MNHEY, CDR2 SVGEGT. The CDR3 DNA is TGTGCCAGCAGTTTACCCGGGACAGATGGGCGAGGCTACACCTTC. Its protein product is CASSLPGTDGRGYTF.

CDR3 protein: CATSRDLGQTYNEQFF. DNA for the CDR3: TGTGCCACCAGCAGAGATCTCGGACAGACGTACAATGAGCAGTTCTTC. The rearrangement links TRBV15 to TRBJ2-1; a weak D match, TRBD1 (6 bases). The CDR3 is made up of 16 amino acids. Germline V lookup: CDR1 LNHNV, CDR2 YYDKDF (reference sequence). V gave up 0 bases and J gave up 4 bases, with 13 bases separating them. The complete variable domain, with remaining parts taken from reference TRBV15 and TRBJ2-1, reads DAMVIQNPRYQVTQFGKPVTLSCSQTLNHNVMYWYQQKSSQAPKLLFHYYDKDFNNEADTPDNFQSRRPNTSFCFLDIRSPGLGDTAMYLCATSRDLGQTYNEQFFGPGTRLTVL.

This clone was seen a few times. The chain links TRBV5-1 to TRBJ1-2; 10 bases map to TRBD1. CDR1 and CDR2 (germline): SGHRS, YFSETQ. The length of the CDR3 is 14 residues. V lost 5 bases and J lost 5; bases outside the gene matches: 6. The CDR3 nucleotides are TGCGCCAGCAGAGGGACAGGGGCGTTATATGGCTACACCTTC. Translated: CASRGTGALYGYTF. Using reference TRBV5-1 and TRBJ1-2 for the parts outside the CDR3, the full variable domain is KAGVTQTPRYLIKTRGQQVTLSCSPISGHRSVSWYQQTPGQGLQFLFEYFSETQRNKGNFPGRFSGRQFSNSRSEMNVSTLELGDSALYLCASRGTGALYGYTFGSGTRLTVV.